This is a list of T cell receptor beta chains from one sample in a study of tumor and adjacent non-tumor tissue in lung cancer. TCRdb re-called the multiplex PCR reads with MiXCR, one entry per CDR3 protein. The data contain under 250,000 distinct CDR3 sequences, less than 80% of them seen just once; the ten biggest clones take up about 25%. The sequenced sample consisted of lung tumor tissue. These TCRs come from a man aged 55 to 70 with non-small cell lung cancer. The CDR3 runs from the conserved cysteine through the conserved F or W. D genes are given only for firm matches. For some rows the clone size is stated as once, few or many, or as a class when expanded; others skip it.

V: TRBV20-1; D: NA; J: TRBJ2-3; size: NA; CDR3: CSARDFEGASDTQYF; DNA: TGCAGTGCTAGAGATTTCGAGGGAGCCTCAGATACGCAGTATTTT
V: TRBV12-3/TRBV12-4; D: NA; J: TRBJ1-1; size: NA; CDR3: CANGLTVNTEAFF; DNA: TGTGCCAACGGTCTAACGGTGAACACTGAAGCTTTCTTT
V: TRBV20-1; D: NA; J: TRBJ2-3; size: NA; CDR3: CSAHVPDTQYF; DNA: TGCAGTGCCCATGTACCAGATACGCAGTATTTT
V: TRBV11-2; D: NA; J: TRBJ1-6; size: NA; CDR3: CASSLQLGGNSPLHF; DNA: TGTGCCAGCAGCTTACAGTTGGGGGGTAATTCACCCCTCCACTTT
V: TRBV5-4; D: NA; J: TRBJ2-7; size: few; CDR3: CASSLENRYNEQYF; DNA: TGTGCCAGCAGCTTGGAAAACAGGTACAACGAGCAGTACTTC
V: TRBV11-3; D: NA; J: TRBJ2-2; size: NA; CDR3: CASSLGWTTITGELFF; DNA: TGTGCCAGCAGCTTAGGATGGACCACCATTACCGGGGAGCTGTTCTTT
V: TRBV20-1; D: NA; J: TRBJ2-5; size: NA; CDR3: CNTRTEQGETQYF; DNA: TGCAATACTAGAACCGAACAGGGAGAGACCCAGTACTTC
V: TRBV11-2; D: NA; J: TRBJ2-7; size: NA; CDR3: CASNTLGCETYEQYF; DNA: TGTGCCAGCAATACGTTAGGGTGCGAAACCTACGAGCAGTACTTC
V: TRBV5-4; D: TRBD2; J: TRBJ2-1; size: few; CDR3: CANSLTGTSGRIHNEQFF; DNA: TGTGCCAACAGCTTAACTGGGACTAGCGGGAGGATTCACAATGAGCAGTTCTTC
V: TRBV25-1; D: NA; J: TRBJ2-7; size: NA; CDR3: CASSGLVVEQYF; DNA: TGTGCCAGCAGTGGGCTAGTAGTTGAGCAGTACTTC
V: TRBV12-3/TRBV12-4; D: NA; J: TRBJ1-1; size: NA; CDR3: CASSSQSGSNTEAFF; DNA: TGTGCCAGCAGCTCTCAGAGTGGTTCGAATACTGAAGCTTTCTTT
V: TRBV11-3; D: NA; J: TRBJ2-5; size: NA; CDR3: CASSRGIGIQETQYF; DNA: TGTGCCAGCAGTCGCGGGATCGGGATACAAGAGACCCAGTACTTC
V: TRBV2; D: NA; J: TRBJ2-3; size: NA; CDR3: CASSEQVTQADTQYF; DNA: TGTGCCAGCAGTGAACAAGTCACTCAGGCAGATACGCAGTATTTT
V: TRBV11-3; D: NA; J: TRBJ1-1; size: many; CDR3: CASSLEANTEAFF; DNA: TGTGCCAGCAGCTTAGAAGCTAACACTGAAGCTTTCTTT
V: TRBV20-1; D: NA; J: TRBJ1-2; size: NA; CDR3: CGAPIRWPKGGYTF; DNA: TGCGGTGCTCCCATCAGGTGGCCGAAAGGAGGCTACACCTTC
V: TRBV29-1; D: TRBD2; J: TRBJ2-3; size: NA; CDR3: CCVTSGGTDTQYF; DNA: TGCTGCGTAACTAGCGGGGGCACAGATACGCAGTACTTT
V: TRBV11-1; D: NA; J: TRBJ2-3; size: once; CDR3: CAISLVYSDTDTQYF; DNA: TGTGCCATCAGCTTAGTCTACAGTGACACAGATACGCAGTATTTT
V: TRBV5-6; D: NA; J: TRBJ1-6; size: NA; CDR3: CASSEWSAINPPLHF; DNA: TGTGCCAGCAGCGAATGGTCAGCCATAAATCCACCCCTCCACTTT
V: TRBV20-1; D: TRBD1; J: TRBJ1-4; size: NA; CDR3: CSEEGTGEANEKLFF; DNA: TGCAGTGAGGAGGGTACAGGGGAGGCTAATGAAAAACTGTTTTTT
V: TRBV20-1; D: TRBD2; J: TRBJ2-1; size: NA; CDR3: CSARRASGGLNEQFF; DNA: TGCAGCGCTAGGAGGGCCAGCGGGGGTCTAAATGAGCAGTTCTTC
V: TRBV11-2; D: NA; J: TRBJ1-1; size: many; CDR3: CASSLSVLNTEAFF; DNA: TGTGCCAGCAGCTTATCGGTACTGAACACTGAAGCTTTCTTT
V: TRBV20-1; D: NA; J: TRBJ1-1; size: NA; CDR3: CSGSSGPGTEAFF; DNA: TGCAGTGGTAGCTCAGGGCCCGGGACTGAAGCTTTCTTT
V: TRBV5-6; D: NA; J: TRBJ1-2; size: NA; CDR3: CASSPNREVWGYTF; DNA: TGTGCCAGCTCCCCGAACAGGGAGGTATGGGGCTACACCTTC